Below, 28 T cell receptor beta chains from the same sample are listed, as sequenced in a study of cytotoxic CD8 clonotypes in ibrutinib-treated CLL. Clones were sequenced by immunoSEQ multiplex PCR, and TCRdb holds only the in-frame ones, with some missing. This table holds some 27,000 clones, approximately 57% found once. The sequencing here drew on PBMCs, taken before ibrutinib treatment. Receptors were obtained from a human donor with chronic lymphocytic leukemia.

This clone occurred once. The chain employs TRBV29-1 and TRBJ1-2; 8 bases agree with TRBD1. The CDR3 runs to 12 residues. CDR1 SQVTM and CDR2 ANQGSEA come from the germline V gene. V gave up 4 bases and J gave up 5 bases; unmatched junction bases: 3. The CDR3 loop reads CSVAGQDYGYTF. The CDR3 DNA is TGCAGCGTTGCGGGACAGGATTATGGCTACACCTTC.

The chain carries TRBV5-4 and TRBJ1-4; 7 bases are shared with TRBD1. CDR1 is SGHNT, CDR2 YYREEE, per germline (reference sequence). V was pared by 4 bases and J by 7 bases, with 7 bases of the junction left unmatched. This CDR3 region has 14 residues. The CDR3 protein is CASSAGTEGEKLFF. The CDR3 DNA follows: TGTGCCAGCAGCGCCGGGACAGAGGGTGAAAAACTGTTTTTT.

This clone was seen more than once but under ten times. V usage is TRBV18 and J usage is TRBJ1-3; 8 nucleotides match TRBD1. The CDR3 runs to 16 residues. V was pared by 3 bases and J by 0 bases, with 4 bases of the junction left unmatched. Germline V lookup: CDR1 KGHSH, CDR2 LQKENI. CDR3 in amino acids: CASSPWDRISGNTIYF. Written as DNA, the CDR3 is TGTGCCAGCTCACCTTGGGACAGGATCTCTGGAAACACCATATATTTT.

The V gene is TRBV6-6, the J gene TRBJ1-3; 7 nucleotides match TRBD1. Germline V gives CDR1 MNHNY, CDR2 SVGAGI (reference sequence). Trimming removed 5 bases from V and 0 bases from J; junction bases left unmatched: 1. The CDR3 is made up of 14 amino acids. The CDR3 here is CASSGTDSGNTIYF. The CDR3, as DNA: TGTGCCAGCAGTGGGACAGACTCTGGAAACACCATATATTTT.

The chain couples TRBV7-9 to TRBJ1-2; maybe TRBD1 (5 bases). The CDR3 extends over 11 amino acids. Germline V gives CDR1 SEHNR, CDR2 FQNEAQ (reference sequence). V shed 5 bases and J shed 12 bases, with 13 bases lying between them. CDR3 amino acids: CASSPPGPDTF. CDR3 DNA sequence: TGTGCCAGCAGCCCCCCAGGGCCCGACACCTTC.

This clone is labeled as medium-sized. CDR3: CASSLNRDTDTQYF. The CDR3, as DNA: TGTGCCAGCAGTTTGAACAGGGACACAGATACGCAGTATTTT. The chain carries TRBV27 and TRBJ2-3; a weak D match, TRBD1 (6 bases). Germline V lookup: CDR1 MNHEY, CDR2 SMNVEV (reference sequence). V gave up 3 bases and J gave up 2 bases, with 9 bases separating them. The CDR3 runs to 14 residues.

The table lists this clone with a few counts. One junction end does not reproduce the germline sequence, and a read error may be involved. This chain joins TRBV20-1 and TRBJ1-2; D is unresolved. Germline V gene sequence: CDR1 DFQATT, CDR2 SNEGSKA (reference sequence). The CDR3 consists of 11 residues. In DNA, the CDR3 is TGCAGTGTTAGAGCTGTGGAGGGCTACACCTTC. Its translation is CSVRAVEGYTF.

The chain employs TRBV9 and TRBJ1-1; D remains ambiguous. This CDR3 has 15 residues. CDR1 and CDR2 from the germline V gene are SGDLS and YYNGEE. The ends were cut back, 1 base at V and 6 bases at J, with 16 bases in the middle. The CDR3 reads CASSVLHTGRAEAFF. The CDR3 nucleotides are TGTGCCAGCAGCGTACTCCATACCGGACGGGCTGAAGCTTTCTTT.

This clone was detected a few times. The rearrangement joins TRBV29-1 to TRBJ2-7; 7 bases are shared with TRBD2. The V gene end was trimmed by 5 bases and the J gene end by 2 bases; junction bases not matched to a gene: 6. The CDR3 has 13 amino acids. Germline CDR1 SQVTM, CDR2 ANQGSEA. CDR3 amino acids: CSVRASGTYEQYF. The CDR3 DNA sequence: TGCAGCGTTAGGGCTAGCGGAACCTACGAGCAGTACTTC.

This clone was counted a single time. The chain combines TRBV5-1 with TRBJ2-5; D perhaps matches TRBD2 (6 bases). Looked up from germline, CDR1 is SGHRS and CDR2 is YFSETQ. V was clipped by 0 bases and J by 1 base, with 10 bases between them. The CDR3 spans 15 residues. The DNA of the CDR3 is TGCGCCAGCAGCTTGGGAGGAGGGGCCCAAGAGACCCAGTACTTC. Translated, it gives CASSLGGGAQETQYF.

The count of this clone is one. The V call is TRBV10-3, the J call TRBJ2-1, with D maybe TRBD2 (7 bases). V gave up 1 base and J gave up 2 bases, with 9 bases separating them. This CDR3 contains 15 residues. Per the germline V gene, CDR1 is ENHRY and CDR2 is SYGVKD. In DNA form, the CDR3 reads TGTGCCATCAGTGAGTGGCGGGGGCCCTACAATGAGCAGTTCTTC. Translating gives CAISEWRGPYNEQFF.

The chain recombines TRBV7-9 with TRBJ1-5; D ambiguous. CDR3 length: 19 amino acids. V was trimmed by 8 bases and J by 5 bases, leaving 31 bases between them. Germline V lookup: CDR1 SEHNR, CDR2 FQNEAQ (reference sequence). Written as DNA, the CDR3 is TGTGCCAGCTTATTCCCACCCGAGGACCGGCCGGGTCGGGATCAGCCCCAGCATTTT. It codes for CASLFPPEDRPGRDQPQHF. Drawing the rest from reference TRBV7-9 and TRBJ1-5, the complete variable domain is DTGVSQNPRHKITKRGQNVTFRCDPISEHNRLYWYRQTLGQGPEFLTYFQNEAQLEKSRLLSDRFSAERPKGSFSTLEIQRTEQGDSAMYLCASLFPPEDRPGRDQPQHFGDGTRLSIL.

This clone was detected a few times. The rearrangement joins TRBV6-5 to TRBJ2-7; possibly TRBD1 for D (5 bases). Germline CDR1 reads MNHEY; CDR2 reads SVGAGI. The CDR3 has 14 residues. The V and J ends lost 5 bases and 2 bases respectively, with 13 bases between them. The CDR3 DNA reads as TGTGCCAGCAGTAAGCAGGGCGATACCTACGAGCAGTACTTC. It is translated as CASSKQGDTYEQYF.

V is TRBV18 and J is TRBJ1-6; D remains ambiguous. The germline gives CDR1 KGHSH, CDR2 LQKENI. Trimming removed 3 bases at V and 10 bases at J, with 10 bases between. CDR3 length equals 13 residues. CDR3: CASSPSADSPLHF. The DNA of the CDR3 is TGTGCCAGCTCACCCTCGGCAGACTCACCCCTCCACTTT.

This chain uses TRBV13 with TRBJ1-3; D ambiguous. The germline V gene has CDR1 PRHDT and CDR2 FYEKMQ (reference sequence). V lost 5 bases and J 4 bases, leaving 6 bases between the germline ends. The CDR3 totals 12 residues. CDR3 residues: CASSPRGNTIYF. DNA of the CDR3: TGTGCCAGCAGCCCGAGGGGAAACACCATATATTTT.

The chain couples TRBV11-2 to TRBJ1-2; D unresolved. The CDR3 runs to 13 residues. The V and J ends lost 5 bases and 2 bases respectively, with 9 bases between them. Germline values: CDR1 SGHAT, CDR2 FQNNGV. This CDR3 is CASSPITNYGYTF. Here the CDR3 DNA reads TGTGCCAGCAGCCCGATCACGAACTATGGCTACACCTTC.

The chain couples TRBV27 to TRBJ1-2, with D perhaps TRBD1 (5 bases). The V gene's germline CDR1 is MNHEY and CDR2 SMNVEV (reference sequence). The CDR3 contains 17 residues. V was shortened by 7 bases and J by 0 bases, with 21 bases between the two germline ends. In DNA form, the CDR3 reads TGTGCCAGCAAGAGGGGAGTTGGGGGAAAAGCTAACTATGGCTACACCTTC. Encoded protein: CASKRGVGGKANYGYTF.

The chain carries TRBV6-1 and TRBJ1-5; TRBD1 is a possible D gene (5 bases). V was clipped by 6 bases and J by 4 bases, with 13 bases between them. Looked up from germline, CDR1 is MNHNS and CDR2 is SASEGT. The CDR3 consists of 14 residues. Here the CDR3 reads CASRRTTFNQPQHF. The CDR3 nucleotides are TGTGCCAGCAGAAGGACAACTTTTAATCAGCCCCAGCATTTT.

The CDR3 nucleotides read TGTGCCAGCAGTCAAGCCCGCCAGGCTGGCTACACCTTC. It is translated as CASSQARQAGYTF. V is TRBV6-5 and J is TRBJ1-2; D remains unclear. V was trimmed by 5 bases and J by 7 bases, leaving 14 bases between them. The CDR3 covers 13 residues. Per germline, CDR1 MNHEY and CDR2 SVGAGI.

This clone was counted a single time. V gene TRBV10-1 combines with J gene TRBJ2-1; the match to TRBD2 covers 10 bases. This CDR3 is 14 amino acids long. Germline V CDR1 and CDR2: WNHNN, SYGVQD (reference sequence). Losses at the gene ends were 6 bases for V and 7 bases for J; bases not matched to a gene: 6. The CDR3 bases are TGCGCCAGCAGAAGCGGGGGGGCCGGGAATGAGCAGTTCTTC. Translated, it gives CASRSGGAGNEQFF.

The V call is TRBV10-1, the J call TRBJ2-7; D remains ambiguous. Trimming pared 2 bases from V and 2 bases from J, leaving 16 bases between. CDR1 and CDR2 from the germline V gene are WNHNN and SYGVQD (reference sequence). The CDR3 extends over 16 amino acids. The CDR3, as DNA: TGCGCCAGCAGTGAGGCGGAATTGCCATCCACCTACGAGCAGTACTTC. Translating gives CASSEAELPSTYEQYF.

The chain employs TRBV6-5 and TRBJ2-5, with 10 bases aligning to TRBD1. Germline V gene lookup returns CDR1 MNHEY and CDR2 SVGAGI. This CDR3 has 15 residues. V shed 5 bases and J 5 bases; nucleotides not matched to a gene: 8. The CDR3 nucleotides read TGTGCCAGCAGTCGGGGACAGGGGAGATGGGAGACCCAGTACTTC. It encodes CASSRGQGRWETQYF.

J is TRBJ2-1 and V is TRBV7-9; 8 bases are a match to TRBD2. This CDR3 region has 18 residues. Germline V lookup: CDR1 SEHNR, CDR2 FQNEAQ (reference sequence). J lost 7 bases, V lost 2 bases, and 16 bases had no gene match. CDR3 bases: TGTGCCAGCAGCTTAAGAGAGGGGGGTAGCGGGAAAGGGAATGAGCAGTTCTTC. Encoded protein: CASSLREGGSGKGNEQFF. The complete variable domain, with remaining parts taken from reference TRBV7-9 and TRBJ2-1, reads DTGVSQNPRHKITKRGQNVTFRCDPISEHNRLYWYRQTLGQGPEFLTYFQNEAQLEKSRLLSDRFSAERPKGSFSTLEIQRTEQGDSAMYLCASSLREGGSGKGNEQFFGPGTRLTVL.

This clone was detected once. The V and J genes are TRBV4-1 and TRBJ1-5; D remains unclear. Germline V gene lookup returns CDR1 MGHRA and CDR2 YSYEKL. Trimming stripped 1 base from V and 3 bases from J, with 13 bases between. This CDR3 contains 16 residues. The CDR3 DNA follows: TGCGCCAGCAGCCAAGGGGAGTCCTCCTCCAATCAGCCCCAGCATTTT. It yields the protein CASSQGESSSNQPQHF.

The rearrangement joins TRBV7-9 to TRBJ2-5; D perhaps matches TRBD2 (6 bases). Germline assignment: CDR1 SEHNR and CDR2 FQNEAQ (reference sequence). Trimming took 5 bases from V and 1 from J, leaving 14 bases between them. CDR3 size: 15 residues. The CDR3 region is CASSPLAGLQETQYF. The CDR3 nucleotides read TGTGCCAGCAGCCCTCTCGCGGGGCTCCAAGAGACCCAGTACTTC.

This clone was counted once. This chain joins TRBV7-2 and TRBJ1-5; D call uncertain. The V gene lost 4 bases and the J gene lost 7 bases, with 11 bases spanning the gap. The germline V gene has CDR1 SGHTA and CDR2 FQGNSA. CDR3 length equals 13 residues. The CDR3 coding sequence is TGTGCCAGCAGCTCCTCAGGAATCCAGCCCCAGCATTTT. Protein product: CASSSSGIQPQHF.

The chain has TRBV11-2 and TRBJ2-2, with 11 bases aligning to TRBD2. CDR1 and CDR2 from the germline V gene are SGHAT and FQNNGV. The ends lost 2 bases at V and 2 bases at J; junction bases unmatched: 4. This CDR3 is built from 17 residues. The CDR3 spells CASSLRTSGLNTGELFF. In DNA, the CDR3 is TGTGCCAGCAGCTTACGGACTAGCGGGTTAAACACCGGGGAGCTGTTTTTT. Variable domain in full (rest from reference TRBV11-2 and TRBJ2-2): EAGVAQSPRYKIIEKRQSVAFWCNPISGHATLYWYQQILGQGPKLLIQFQNNGVVDDSQLPKDRFSAERLKGVDSTLKIQPAKLEDSAVYLCASSLRTSGLNTGELFFGEGSRLTVL.

A single count supports this clone. The rearrangement uses TRBV29-1 and TRBJ2-5; 7 bases agree with TRBD1. V shed 1 base, J shed 4 bases, and the junction held 3 bases outside the gene matches. The CDR3 sequence is 13 residues long. Germline V gene sequence: CDR1 SQVTM, CDR2 ANQGSEA. DNA of the CDR3: TGCAGCGTTGAAGGGTCAGGGGGAGAGACCCAGTACTTC. Translated: CSVEGSGGETQYF. Variable domain in full (rest from reference TRBV29-1 and TRBJ2-5): SAVISQKPSRDICQRGTSLTIQCQVDSQVTMMFWYRQQPGQSLTLIATANQGSEATYESGFVIDKFPISRPNLTFSTLTVSNMSPEDSSIYLCSVEGSGGETQYFGPGTRLLVL.